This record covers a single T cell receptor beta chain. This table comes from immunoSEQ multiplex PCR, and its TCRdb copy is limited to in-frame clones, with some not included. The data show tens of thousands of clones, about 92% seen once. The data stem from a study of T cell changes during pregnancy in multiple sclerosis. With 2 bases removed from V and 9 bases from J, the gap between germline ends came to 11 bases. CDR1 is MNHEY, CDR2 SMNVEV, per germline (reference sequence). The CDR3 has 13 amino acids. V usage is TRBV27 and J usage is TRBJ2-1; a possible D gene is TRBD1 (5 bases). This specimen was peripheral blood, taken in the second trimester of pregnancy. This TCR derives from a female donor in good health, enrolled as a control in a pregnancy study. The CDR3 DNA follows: TGTGCCAGCAGTTTACCTCCCAGGGTTGAGCAGTTCTTC. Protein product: CASSLPPRVEQFF.